This T cell receptor beta chain was retrieved from a study of OX40 agonist ivuxolimab in advanced cancers. As for the study in general: Patient treatment consisted of intravenous ivuxolimab administration every 2 weeks at 0.01 to 10 mg/kg. General study findings and limits: In the 0.1 to 3.0 mg/kg range, CD4+ and CD8+ blood T cells had expanded clonally by week 6.

The V gene end was trimmed by 5 bases and the J gene end by 2 bases; junction bases not matched to a gene: 18. The germline V gene encodes CDR1 SGHVS and CDR2 FNYEAQ. The CDR3 contains 19 residues. Concerning this clone itself: The antigen remains undetermined.

Sequencing used immunoSEQ multiplex PCR; TCRdb keeps in-frame clones, though not all of them. The profile shows more than 50,000 clones, approximately 90% of them singletons. The genes are TRBV7-6 and TRBJ2-1; TRBD1 agrees at 7 bases. This clonotype was obtained from an adult with an advanced solid tumor such as melanoma, head and neck, liver or kidney cancer. This material consisted of CD4+ or CD8+ T cells sorted from blood, taken in a trial of the OX40 agonist ivuxolimab. CDR3 protein: CASSLINQIGTVTYNEQFF. The CDR3 DNA sequence: TGTGCCAGCAGCCTTATTAATCAAATAGGGACAGTTACCTACAATGAGCAGTTCTTC.